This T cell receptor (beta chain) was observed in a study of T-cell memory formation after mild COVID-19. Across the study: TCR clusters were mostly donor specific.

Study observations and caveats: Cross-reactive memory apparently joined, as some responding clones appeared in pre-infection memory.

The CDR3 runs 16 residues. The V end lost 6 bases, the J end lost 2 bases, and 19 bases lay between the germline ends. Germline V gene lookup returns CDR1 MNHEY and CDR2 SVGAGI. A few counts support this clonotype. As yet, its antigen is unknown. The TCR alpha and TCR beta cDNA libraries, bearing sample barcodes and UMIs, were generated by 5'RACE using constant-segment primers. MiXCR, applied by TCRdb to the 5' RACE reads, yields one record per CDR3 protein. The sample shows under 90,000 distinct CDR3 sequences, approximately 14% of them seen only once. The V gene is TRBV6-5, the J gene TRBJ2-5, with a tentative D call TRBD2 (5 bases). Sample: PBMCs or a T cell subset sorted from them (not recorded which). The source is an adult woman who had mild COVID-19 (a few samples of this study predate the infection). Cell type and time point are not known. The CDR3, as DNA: TGTGCCAGCAGACCCGACTACTACTTGGGGCAAGAGACCCAGTACTTC. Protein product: CASRPDYYLGQETQYF.